A selection of T cell receptor beta chains follows, all from one sample in a study of shared clonotypes between healthy human individuals. Libraries were prepared by immunoSEQ multiplex PCR; TCRdb keeps only in-frame clonotypes and omits some of them. The data contain about 1 million clones, approximately 76% of them seen just once; the ten biggest clones take up about 1.5%. Sequenced sample: memory CD4+ T cells sorted from blood. The receptors shown here come from a man between 18 and 35 years old in good health. CDR3s include the opening cysteine and the closing phenylalanine or tryptophan. The order of the fields is V gene, J gene, D gene, clone size, CDR3 protein, CDR3 DNA. D genes are given only for firm matches. Rows give clone size only sometimes, using once, few, many, or a class for an expanded clone.

V gene: TRBV9
J gene: TRBJ2-5
D gene: TRBD2
clone size: .
CDR3 protein: CASSETSSYQETQYF
CDR3 DNA: TGTGCCAGCAGCGAGACTAGCAGTTACCAAGAGACCCAGTACTTC

V gene: TRBV2
J gene: TRBJ1-2
D gene: TRBD1
clone size: .
CDR3 protein: CASSDGTGGFFSGYTF
CDR3 DNA: TGTGCCAGCAGTGACGGGACAGGGGGTTTTTTCTCTGGCTACACCTTC

V gene: TRBV28
J gene: TRBJ1-2
D gene: TRBD1
clone size: .
CDR3 protein: CASRSSQQGNYGYTF
CDR3 DNA: TGTGCCAGCAGATCGAGCCAACAGGGGAACTATGGCTACACCTTC

V gene: TRBV15
J gene: TRBJ2-5
D gene: .
clone size: .
CDR3 protein: CATRGRNEETQYF
CDR3 DNA: TGTGCCACCCGGGGACGGAACGAAGAGACCCAGTACTTC

V gene: TRBV5-1
J gene: TRBJ2-2
D gene: TRBD2
clone size: .
CDR3 protein: CASSLGGSGSRTGELFF
CDR3 DNA: TGCGCCAGCAGCTTGGGAGGTAGCGGGAGTCGGACCGGGGAGCTGTTTTTT

V gene: TRBV18
J gene: TRBJ2-2
D gene: .
clone size: .
CDR3 protein: CASSPLGQGRITGELFF
CDR3 DNA: TGTGCCAGCTCACCGTTAGGGCAGGGACGAATCACCGGGGAGCTGTTTTTT

V gene: TRBV9
J gene: TRBJ1-4
D gene: TRBD1
clone size: few
CDR3 protein: CASSPSDRVNEKLFF
CDR3 DNA: TGTGCCAGCAGCCCAAGTGACAGGGTTAATGAAAAACTGTTTTTT

V gene: TRBV11-2
J gene: TRBJ1-6
D gene: .
clone size: .
CDR3 protein: CASSPDPVGTKGSPLHF
CDR3 DNA: TGTGCCAGCAGCCCCGATCCGGTAGGGACTAAGGGGTCACCCCTCCACTTT

V gene: TRBV5-6
J gene: TRBJ2-5
D gene: TRBD2
clone size: .
CDR3 protein: CASSLYGTTQETQYF
CDR3 DNA: TGTGCCAGCAGCTTGTATGGGACTACTCAAGAGACCCAGTACTTC

V gene: TRBV5-1
J gene: TRBJ2-2
D gene: .
clone size: .
CDR3 protein: CASSLDHTGELFF
CDR3 DNA: TGCGCCAGCAGCTTGGATCACACCGGGGAGCTGTTTTTT

V gene: TRBV19
J gene: TRBJ2-6
D gene: TRBD2
clone size: .
CDR3 protein: CASSDSGRWAGADVLTF
CDR3 DNA: TGTGCCAGTAGCGATAGCGGGAGATGGGCTGGGGCCGACGTCCTGACTTTC

V gene: TRBV7-2
J gene: TRBJ1-5
D gene: .
clone size: .
CDR3 protein: CASSGGSWYSNQPQHF
CDR3 DNA: TGTGCCAGCAGCGGGGGGTCCTGGTATAGCAATCAGCCCCAGCATTTT

V gene: TRBV10-3
J gene: TRBJ2-3
D gene: TRBD2
clone size: .
CDR3 protein: CAIGRASGGADSTDTQYF
CDR3 DNA: TGTGCCATCGGGAGGGCTAGCGGGGGGGCCGATAGTACAGATACGCAGTATTTT

V gene: TRBV28
J gene: TRBJ1-5
D gene: .
clone size: many
CDR3 protein: CASSRDGQPQHF
CDR3 DNA: TGTGCCAGCAGTCGGGACGGGCAGCCCCAGCATTTT

V gene: TRBV12-5
J gene: TRBJ2-6
D gene: .
clone size: .
CDR3 protein: CASWGASPGANVLTF
CDR3 DNA: TGTGCTAGTTGGGGGGCCTCCCCTGGGGCCAACGTCCTGACTTTC

V gene: TRBV5-1
J gene: TRBJ2-2
D gene: TRBD2
clone size: .
CDR3 protein: CASSLGTSGKTGELFF
CDR3 DNA: TGCGCCAGCAGCTTGGGGACTAGCGGGAAAACCGGGGAGCTGTTTTTT

V gene: TRBV28
J gene: TRBJ1-2
D gene: .
clone size: .
CDR3 protein: CASRRLQGYGYTF
CDR3 DNA: TGTGCCAGCAGAAGACTCCAGGGCTATGGCTACACCTTC

V gene: TRBV28
J gene: TRBJ2-1
D gene: .
clone size: .
CDR3 protein: CASSLLAGIVNEQFF
CDR3 DNA: TGTGCCAGCAGTTTATTGGCAGGGATCGTCAATGAGCAGTTCTTC

V gene: TRBV7-2
J gene: TRBJ1-1
D gene: .
clone size: .
CDR3 protein: CASSPSGANTEAFF
CDR3 DNA: TGTGCCAGCAGCCCCTCCGGAGCGAACACTGAAGCTTTCTTT

V gene: TRBV28
J gene: TRBJ2-5
D gene: .
clone size: .
CDR3 protein: CASSLVQGGPRYF
CDR3 DNA: TGTGCCAGCAGTTTAGTCCAGGGTGGGCCAAGGTACTTC

V gene: TRBV6-1
J gene: TRBJ2-2
D gene: .
clone size: .
CDR3 protein: CASWDASNTGELFF
CDR3 DNA: TGTGCCAGCTGGGATGCTTCGAACACCGGGGAGCTGTTTTTT

V gene: TRBV6-5
J gene: TRBJ2-7
D gene: .
clone size: .
CDR3 protein: CASRRQFFYEQYF
CDR3 DNA: TGTGCCAGCAGGAGACAGTTCTTCTACGAGCAGTACTTC

V gene: TRBV11-2
J gene: TRBJ2-7
D gene: .
clone size: few
CDR3 protein: CASSLGVLYEQYF
CDR3 DNA: TGTGCCAGCAGCTTAGGGGTTCTCTACGAGCAGTACTTC

V gene: TRBV2
J gene: TRBJ1-2
D gene: .
clone size: .
CDR3 protein: CASSVTGGDFYGYTF
CDR3 DNA: TGTGCCAGCAGTGTAACGGGGGGCGACTTCTATGGCTACACCTTC

V gene: TRBV29-1
J gene: TRBJ1-4
D gene: .
clone size: .
CDR3 protein: CSVEDGRVGEKLFF
CDR3 DNA: TGCAGCGTAGAAGACGGGCGTGTGGGGGAAAAACTGTTTTTT

V gene: TRBV5-6
J gene: TRBJ1-1
D gene: .
clone size: .
CDR3 protein: CASSLVGSKAFTEAFF
CDR3 DNA: TGTGCCAGCAGCTTGGTAGGGTCGAAGGCTTTCACTGAAGCTTTCTTT

V gene: TRBV19
J gene: TRBJ1-2
D gene: TRBD1
clone size: .
CDR3 protein: CASTQGAGANYGYTF
CDR3 DNA: TGTGCCAGTACCCAGGGGGCAGGGGCTAACTATGGCTACACCTTC

V gene: TRBV5-1
J gene: TRBJ2-2
D gene: .
clone size: .
CDR3 protein: CASSLAAGYTGELFF
CDR3 DNA: TGCGCCAGCAGCTTGGCCGCAGGGTACACCGGGGAGCTGTTTTTT

V gene: TRBV2
J gene: TRBJ1-2
D gene: .
clone size: .
CDR3 protein: CASSEDGVRPYPGYTF
CDR3 DNA: TGTGCCAGCAGTGAGGATGGGGTCCGCCCTTATCCTGGCTACACCTTC

V gene: TRBV5-6
J gene: TRBJ2-7
D gene: .
clone size: .
CDR3 protein: CASSRTWSSYEQYF
CDR3 DNA: TGTGCCAGCAGCCGGACATGGTCCTCCTACGAGCAGTACTTC

V gene: TRBV6-1
J gene: TRBJ2-1
D gene: TRBD2
clone size: .
CDR3 protein: CASTFASGGLNEQFF
CDR3 DNA: TGTGCCAGCACTTTCGCTAGCGGGGGGCTAAATGAGCAGTTCTTC

V gene: TRBV7-2
J gene: TRBJ1-2
D gene: .
clone size: few
CDR3 protein: CASREGVLTRGYTF
CDR3 DNA: TGTGCCAGCAGAGAGGGGGTTCTTACTCGTGGCTACACCTTC

V gene: TRBV7-2
J gene: TRBJ1-3
D gene: TRBD1
clone size: .
CDR3 protein: CASSPGQRNTIYF
CDR3 DNA: TGTGCCAGCAGCCCGGGACAGAGAAACACCATATATTTT

V gene: TRBV5-8
J gene: TRBJ1-3
D gene: .
clone size: .
CDR3 protein: CASSPVASGSGNTIYF
CDR3 DNA: TGTGCCAGCAGCCCCGTCGCGTCGGGTTCTGGAAACACCATATATTTT

V gene: TRBV6-1
J gene: TRBJ2-3
D gene: .
clone size: .
CDR3 protein: CASRKDKAKDTQYF
CDR3 DNA: TGTGCCAGCAGAAAGGACAAGGCAAAAGATACGCAGTATTTT

V gene: TRBV28
J gene: TRBJ1-2
D gene: .
clone size: .
CDR3 protein: CASSLPTGTQVDGYTF
CDR3 DNA: TGTGCCAGCAGTTTACCCACCGGGACGCAGGTGGATGGCTACACCTTC

V gene: TRBV19
J gene: TRBJ1-1
D gene: TRBD1
clone size: .
CDR3 protein: CASSLWTGLLNTEAFF
CDR3 DNA: TGTGCCAGTAGTCTATGGACAGGGCTATTGAACACTGAAGCTTTCTTT

V gene: TRBV30
J gene: TRBJ1-5
D gene: .
clone size: .
CDR3 protein: CAWSRKGNQPQHF
CDR3 DNA: TGTGCCTGGAGCAGGAAGGGCAATCAGCCCCAGCATTTT

V gene: TRBV28
J gene: TRBJ1-5
D gene: .
clone size: .
CDR3 protein: CASTTRDASGNQPQHF
CDR3 DNA: TGTGCCAGCACCACCCGGGACGCCTCGGGCAATCAGCCCCAGCATTTT

V gene: TRBV14
J gene: TRBJ2-7
D gene: .
clone size: few
CDR3 protein: CASSQGVQRGQYF
CDR3 DNA: TGTGCCAGCAGCCAAGGAGTCCAACGAGGGCAGTACTTC

V gene: TRBV18
J gene: TRBJ1-5
D gene: .
clone size: .
CDR3 protein: CASSQGPDQPQHF
CDR3 DNA: TGTGCCAGCTCACAGGGGCCGGATCAGCCCCAGCATTTT

V gene: TRBV9
J gene: TRBJ2-3
D gene: TRBD2
clone size: .
CDR3 protein: CASSVGSGGYTSTDTQYF
CDR3 DNA: TGTGCCAGCAGCGTAGGAAGCGGGGGTTACACTAGCACAGATACGCAGTATTTT

V gene: TRBV5-8
J gene: TRBJ1-5
D gene: TRBD1
clone size: once
CDR3 protein: CASSHYRGNGNQPQHF
CDR3 DNA: TGTGCCAGCAGCCACTACAGGGGGAATGGCAATCAGCCCCAGCATTTT

V gene: TRBV7-8
J gene: TRBJ2-5
D gene: .
clone size: once
CDR3 protein: CASSLARLGGQETQYF
CDR3 DNA: TGTGCCAGCAGCTTAGCGAGGTTGGGGGGCCAAGAGACCCAGTACTTC

V gene: TRBV30
J gene: TRBJ1-2
D gene: .
clone size: .
CDR3 protein: CAWSVGGQGRVGYTF
CDR3 DNA: TGTGCCTGGAGTGTAGGAGGGCAGGGACGGGTCGGCTACACCTTC

V gene: TRBV6-6
J gene: TRBJ2-5
D gene: TRBD1
clone size: .
CDR3 protein: CASSTGAGETQYF
CDR3 DNA: TGTGCCAGCTCTACAGGGGCCGGGGAGACCCAGTACTTC

V gene: TRBV2
J gene: TRBJ1-5
D gene: .
clone size: many
CDR3 protein: CASSLGQPQHF
CDR3 DNA: TGTGCCAGCAGCTTAGGGCAGCCCCAGCATTTT

V gene: TRBV9
J gene: TRBJ2-3
D gene: .
clone size: .
CDR3 protein: CASSGSSWADTQYF
CDR3 DNA: TGTGCCAGCAGCGGGAGCTCTTGGGCCGATACGCAGTATTTT

V gene: TRBV2
J gene: TRBJ2-4
D gene: TRBD2
clone size: many
CDR3 protein: CASSGLAGGNIQYF
CDR3 DNA: TGTGCCAGCAGCGGACTAGCGGGAGGCAACATTCAGTACTTC

V gene: TRBV2
J gene: TRBJ2-1
D gene: TRBD2
clone size: once
CDR3 protein: CASRGLAGGGEQFF
CDR3 DNA: TGTGCCAGCAGGGGACTAGCGGGAGGGGGTGAGCAGTTCTTC

V gene: TRBV2
J gene: TRBJ1-2
D gene: .
clone size: .
CDR3 protein: CASIMTTANYGYTF
CDR3 DNA: TGTGCCAGCATTATGACGACAGCTAACTATGGCTACACCTTC

V gene: TRBV19
J gene: TRBJ1-6
D gene: TRBD1
clone size: .
CDR3 protein: CASSTDRGNSPLHF
CDR3 DNA: TGTGCCAGTAGTACGGACAGGGGTAATTCACCCCTCCACTTT